This T cell receptor (beta chain) is drawn from a study of blood T cells in healthy people across ages. V lost 2 bases and J 2 bases, leaving 12 bases between the germline ends. This CDR3 region has 15 residues. Germline values: CDR1 MNHEY, CDR2 SVGAGI. A second PCR of 7 to 11 cycles used a sample-barcoded 5' primer and a J-beta primer mix. TCRdb re-analysed the 5' RACE reads in MiXCR, keeping a single row per CDR3 protein. The data hold 1.5 million to 1.9 million distinct CDR3 sequences, with less than 45% observed a single time. The sequenced material came from blood. This sequence originates from a woman aged 18-29 years in good health. The chain couples TRBV6-5 to TRBJ1-2, with D unresolved. In nucleotides, the CDR3 is TGTGCCAGCAGTTACGGCAGCCCAGCCAACTATGGCTACACCTTC. Protein sequence: CASSYGSPANYGYTF.